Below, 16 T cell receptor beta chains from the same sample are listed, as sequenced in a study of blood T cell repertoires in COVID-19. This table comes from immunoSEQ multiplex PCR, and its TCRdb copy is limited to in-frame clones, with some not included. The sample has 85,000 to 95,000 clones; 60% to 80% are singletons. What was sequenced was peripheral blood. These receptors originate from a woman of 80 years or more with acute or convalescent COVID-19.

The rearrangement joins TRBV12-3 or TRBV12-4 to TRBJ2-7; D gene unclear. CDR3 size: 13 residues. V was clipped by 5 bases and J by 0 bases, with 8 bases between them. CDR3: CASSSTVSYEQYF. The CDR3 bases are TGTGCCAGCAGTAGTACGGTCTCCTACGAGCAGTACTTC.

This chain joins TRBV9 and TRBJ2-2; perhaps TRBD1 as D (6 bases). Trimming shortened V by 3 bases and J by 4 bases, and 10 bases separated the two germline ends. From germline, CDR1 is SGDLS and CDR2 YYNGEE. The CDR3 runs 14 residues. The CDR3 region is CASSAGHSTGELFF. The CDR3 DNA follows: TGTGCCAGCAGCGCGGGACATTCCACCGGGGAGCTGTTTTTT.

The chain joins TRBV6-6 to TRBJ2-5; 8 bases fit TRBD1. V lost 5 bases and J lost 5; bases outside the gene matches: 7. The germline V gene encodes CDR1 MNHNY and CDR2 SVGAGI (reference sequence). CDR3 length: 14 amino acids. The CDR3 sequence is CASSRDRSWETQYF. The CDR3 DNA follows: TGTGCCAGCAGTCGGGACAGGTCGTGGGAGACCCAGTACTTC.

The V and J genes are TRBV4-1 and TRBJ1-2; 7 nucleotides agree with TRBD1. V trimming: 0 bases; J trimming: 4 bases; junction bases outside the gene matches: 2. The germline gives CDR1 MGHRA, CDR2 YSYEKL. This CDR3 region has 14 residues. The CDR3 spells CASSQEDRPYGYTF. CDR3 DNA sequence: TGCGCCAGCAGCCAAGAGGACAGGCCCTATGGCTACACCTTC.

The CDR3: CASSQDLGQQETQYF. CDR3 sequence (DNA): TGTGCCAGCAGCCAAGACCTGGGACAGCAAGAGACCCAGTACTTC. J is TRBJ2-5 and V is TRBV3-1 (or the pseudogene TRBV3-2), with 7 bases lining up with TRBD1. Germline assignment: CDR1 LGHDT and CDR2 YNNKEL (reference sequence). This CDR3 has 15 residues. J lost 2 bases, V lost 0 bases, and 3 bases had no gene match.

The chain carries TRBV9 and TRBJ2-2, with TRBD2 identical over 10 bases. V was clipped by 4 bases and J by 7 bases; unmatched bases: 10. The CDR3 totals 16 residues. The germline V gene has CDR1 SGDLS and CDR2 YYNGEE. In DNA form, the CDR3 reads TGTGCCAGCAGCCGAGGGGTAGCGGGGGGCGGCGGGGAGCTGTTTTTT. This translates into CASSRGVAGGGGELFF.

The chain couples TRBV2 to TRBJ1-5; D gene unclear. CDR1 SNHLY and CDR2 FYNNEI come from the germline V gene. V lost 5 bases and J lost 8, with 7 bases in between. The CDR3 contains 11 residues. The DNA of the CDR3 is TGTGCCAGCAGTATAAATGAGCCCCAGCATTTT. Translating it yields CASSINEPQHF.

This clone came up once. The CDR3 DNA reads as TGTGCCAGCAGCTCTGGACAGGGAGCAAATGAGCAGTTCTTC. It translates to CASSSGQGANEQFF. The genes are TRBV11-3 and TRBJ2-1, with 8 bases fitting TRBD1. V dropped 4 bases and J dropped 7; count of bases not matched to a gene: 6. The CDR3 loop spans 14 amino acids. Germline V lookup: CDR1 SGHNT, CDR2 YENEEA.

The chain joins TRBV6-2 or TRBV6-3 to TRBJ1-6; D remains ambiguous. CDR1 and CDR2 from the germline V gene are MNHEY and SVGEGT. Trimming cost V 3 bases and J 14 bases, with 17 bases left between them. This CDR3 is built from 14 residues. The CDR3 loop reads CASSYQEESSSLHF. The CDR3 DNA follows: TGTGCCAGCAGTTATCAGGAAGAATCCTCTTCCCTCCACTTT.

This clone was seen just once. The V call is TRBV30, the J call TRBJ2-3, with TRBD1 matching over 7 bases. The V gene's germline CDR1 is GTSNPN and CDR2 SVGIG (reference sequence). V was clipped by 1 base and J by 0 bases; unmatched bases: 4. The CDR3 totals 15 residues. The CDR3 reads CAWSETGLSTDTQYF. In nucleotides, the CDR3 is TGTGCCTGGAGTGAGACAGGGCTCAGCACAGATACGCAGTATTTT.

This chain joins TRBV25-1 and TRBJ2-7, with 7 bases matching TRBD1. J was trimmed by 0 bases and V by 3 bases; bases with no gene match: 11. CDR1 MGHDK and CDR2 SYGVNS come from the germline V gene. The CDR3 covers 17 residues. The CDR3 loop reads CASSDRVGRGSSYEQYF. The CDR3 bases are TGTGCCAGCAGTGATCGGGTAGGCAGGGGGAGCTCCTACGAGCAGTACTTC.

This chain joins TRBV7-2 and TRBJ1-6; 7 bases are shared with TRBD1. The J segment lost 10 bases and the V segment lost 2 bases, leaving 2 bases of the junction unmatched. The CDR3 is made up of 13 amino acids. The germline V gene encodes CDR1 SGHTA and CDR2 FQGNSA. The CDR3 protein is CASSLQGDSPLHF. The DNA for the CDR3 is TGTGCCAGCAGCTTACAGGGGGACTCACCCCTCCACTTT. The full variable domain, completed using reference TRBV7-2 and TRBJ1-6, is GAGVSQSPSNKVTEKGKDVELRCDPISGHTALYWYRQSLGQGLEFLIYFQGNSAPDKSGLPSDRFSAERTGGSVSTLTIQRTQQEDSAVYLCASSLQGDSPLHFGNGTRLTVT.

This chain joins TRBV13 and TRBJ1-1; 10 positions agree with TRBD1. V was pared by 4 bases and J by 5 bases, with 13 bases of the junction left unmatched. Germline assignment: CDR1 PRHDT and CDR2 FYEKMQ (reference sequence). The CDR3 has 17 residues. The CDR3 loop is CASSSSTSGTGVTEAFF. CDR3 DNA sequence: TGTGCCAGCAGCTCAAGCACCTCCGGGACAGGGGTAACTGAAGCTTTCTTT.

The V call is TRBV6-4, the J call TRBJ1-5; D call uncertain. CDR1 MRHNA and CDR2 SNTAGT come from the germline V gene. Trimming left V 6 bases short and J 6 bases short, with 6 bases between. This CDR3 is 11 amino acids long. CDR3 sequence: CASSYSQPQHF. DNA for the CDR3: TGTGCCAGCAGCTATTCTCAGCCCCAGCATTTT.

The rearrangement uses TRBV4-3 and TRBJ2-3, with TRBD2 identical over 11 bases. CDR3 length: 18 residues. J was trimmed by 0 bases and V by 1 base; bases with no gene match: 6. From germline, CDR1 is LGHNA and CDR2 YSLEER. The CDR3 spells CASSQALAGGLSTDTQYF. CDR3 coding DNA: TGCGCCAGCAGCCAAGCGCTAGCGGGGGGCCTTAGCACAGATACGCAGTATTTT.

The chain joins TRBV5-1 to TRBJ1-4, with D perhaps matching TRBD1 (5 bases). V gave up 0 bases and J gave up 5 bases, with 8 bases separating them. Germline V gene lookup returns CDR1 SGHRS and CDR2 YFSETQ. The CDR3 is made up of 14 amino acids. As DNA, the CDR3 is TGCGCCAGCAGCTTGGTGGCAGGGAATGAAAAACTGTTTTTT. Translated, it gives CASSLVAGNEKLFF.